This T cell receptor (beta chain) was sequenced in a study of shared clonotypes between healthy human individuals (dated by TCRdb to about 2020). A note on the overall study: The cohort comprised two women and a few men aged 18 to 49 years. Each donor's leukapheresis produced roughly between roughly 0.85 and 9 billion PBMCs. Per donor, three plates each were used for CD4 naive and CD4 memory, two for CD8 naive, and one for CD8 memory. The study deeply sequenced blood TCR repertoires of five healthy adults to estimate repertoire size and the extent of clonotype sharing between individuals. Different laboratories and diverse techniques were used to prepare libraries and sequence TCR repertoires, to increase sequencing depth and limit assay-specific biases.

TCR CDR3 regions were amplified from genomic DNA by multiplex PCR using the deep immunoSEQ assay. Extracted genomic DNA from each cell subset was spread evenly across all wells of several immunoSEQ 96-well plates, with each plate serving as a replicate. Each replicate PCR for sorted subsets received 200 ng genomic DNA, equal to about 30,000 T cell genomes. Purified libraries were measured with a Qubit 3.0 fluorometer, size-checked on a Bioanalyzer 2100, and measured again with the KAPA Library Quantification kit. A separate single-read 150-cycle Illumina NextSeq 550 flow cell was used to sequence each immunoSEQ 96-well plate. The study's own analysis went as follows. Because only junctional sequences without quality scores were contained in the immunoSEQ output, filtering matching that applied to full-length reads could not be performed. Sequences were annotated with PyIR, a Python wrapper for IgBLAST v1.9, using IMGT germline references to assign V/J genes and CDR3. Reads were filtered out if the reads had weak V/J assignments (E-value above 1e-6), no CDR3, stop codons, out-of-frame junctions, or ambiguous translated residues. V3J clonotypes were defined as sequences sharing an identical inferred V gene, J gene, and CDR3 amino acid sequence. Percentage overlap between repertoires was calculated by dividing the number of shared unique clonotypes by the size of the smaller repertoire. Repertoire richness was assessed with RTK rarefaction, the Chao1 estimator, and Recon v2.1 estimates of unobserved clonotypes. OLGA was used to compute generation probabilities for all TCRbeta clonotypes that the gDNA method yielded from a handful of donors. Imported from immuneACCESS, the table was reduced by TCRdb to in-frame sequences with V and J called. These copies leave out some clones; in studies compared against another copy, an unresolved V gene accounts for under half, and the cause of the remainder is not known. V, J and clone size reflect that table, while D and trimming were determined from the DNA. The sample table lists some 2.3 million clones, over 85% of them with a count of one. The top ten clones comprise 0.39% of the sample.

Donors were healthy HIV-negative adults with no recently reported acute infections or vaccinations. Every donor was a Caucasian adult residing in Nashville, Tennessee, USA. CD4+ T cells were enriched by magnetic negative selection; naive cells were then positively selected on CD45RA, and the negative fraction formed the memory subset. Blood was obtained by leukapheresis, after which PBMCs were separated by Ficoll-Histopaque density gradient centrifugation and cryopreserved in liquid nitrogen vapor phase. Purity and quantity of every magnetically sorted T cell population were checked by analytical flow cytometry. From each sorted fraction, genomic DNA was isolated and quantified by UV absorbance on a Nanodrop 2000c. What the authors observed across the whole study: Naive subsets generally had larger estimated clonotype richness than memory subsets did. Clonotypes shared by all four sorted-subset donors showed higher generation probabilities than non-shared clonotypes. Sampling was restricted to blood, and TCR repertoires in tissue are likely to differ from TCR repertoires in blood. Incomplete sequencing was indicated by rarefaction of sorted-subset datasets, despite the large sequencing depth. The small number of donors limited the genetic and exposure-history diversity represented. Based on pairwise subsampling, the degree of clonotype sharing among donors was expected to be affected by sequencing depth. Across a handful of donors, approximately 4.9% of naive CD4, more than 3% of naive CD8, 2.3% of memory CD4, and 0.4% to 0.45% of memory CD8 clonotypes were shared.

As for this clone: Its antigen is still unknown. No much larger clone exists at a distance of one base, and base qualities are not known.

The clonotype was recovered from a man between 18 and 29 years old in good health. Some clones in this sample may be carry-over from other donors' samples. Sequencing used naive CD4+ T cells from PBMCs. The sample's cell subset or site label is to be understood as: CD45RA+ positively selected.

The nucleotide sequence reads TGTGCCAGCGGACTAGCTTCCCACTCCTACGAGCAGTACTTC. Protein translation: CASGLASHSYEQYF. The chain is encoded by TRBV28 joined to TRBJ2-7; 8 central bases correspond to TRBD2. Taken from the germline V gene, the CDR1 and CDR2 loops are MDHEN and SYDVKM. V is cut back by 8 bases and J by 0 bases, with 6 bases in the junction unmatched. CDR3 length: 14 amino acids, cysteine to phenylalanine. The read is trimmed to its CDR3 DNA, 42 bases read in frame from base 1.